This T cell receptor beta chain was sequenced during a study of blood T cell repertoires in COVID-19. As for the study in general: The samples span acute and convalescent COVID-19 from the United States, Italy and Spain. PBMCs, B-cell-depleted T cells, or T cells provided the cDNA or gDNA that made up the material.

How the authors handled the data: Reference gene primer amplification yielded estimated nucleated cell counts. Sequenced by immunoSEQ multiplex PCR; TCRdb stores in-frame clones only, minus some. That table gives V, J and clone size, and the DNA gave D and trimming. Counted here are approximately 53,000 clones, about 81% occurring once; the ten biggest clones make up around 21%. Trimming took 4 bases from V and 1 from J, leaving 15 bases between them. CDR3 length equals 16 residues. Germline V gene data show CDR1 as SGHRS and CDR2 as YFSETQ. This clone appeared once. The sequenced sample was peripheral blood. The V and J genes are TRBV5-1 and TRBJ2-1; D may be TRBD1 (6 bases). This TCR was recovered from a woman between 55 and 75 years old with acute or convalescent COVID-19. The CDR3 DNA reads as TGCGCCAGCAGCACGCAGGGGACCTCGTCCTACAATGAGCAGTTCTTC. Amino acids: CASSTQGTSSYNEQFF. The full variable domain, in which reference TRBV5-1 and TRBJ2-1 provide the parts outside the CDR3, is KAGVTQTPRYLIKTRGQQVTLSCSPISGHRSVSWYQQTPGQGLQFLFEYFSETQRNKGNFPGRFSGRQFSNSRSEMNVSTLELGDSALYLCASSTQGTSSYNEQFFGPGTRLTVL.